Reported below is one T cell receptor beta chain. The method was immunoSEQ multiplex PCR; TCRdb's version includes in-frame clones alone and lacks a portion of them. Here the sample spans more than 13,000 clones, 72% being singletons. This record belongs to a study of somatic mutations in cytotoxic T cells in rheumatoid arthritis. V lost 5 bases, J lost 9 bases, and 5 bases lay in between. From germline, CDR1 is DFQATT and CDR2 SNEGSKA (reference sequence). This CDR3 is 10 amino acids long. The sequence came from an adult with rheumatoid arthritis. The V gene is TRBV20-1, the J gene TRBJ2-6; D ambiguous. Sequenced sample: CD8+ T cells sorted from blood. The CDR3 DNA reads TGCAGTGCTGCCCTCAACGTCCTGACTTTC. Its translation: CSAALNVLTF.